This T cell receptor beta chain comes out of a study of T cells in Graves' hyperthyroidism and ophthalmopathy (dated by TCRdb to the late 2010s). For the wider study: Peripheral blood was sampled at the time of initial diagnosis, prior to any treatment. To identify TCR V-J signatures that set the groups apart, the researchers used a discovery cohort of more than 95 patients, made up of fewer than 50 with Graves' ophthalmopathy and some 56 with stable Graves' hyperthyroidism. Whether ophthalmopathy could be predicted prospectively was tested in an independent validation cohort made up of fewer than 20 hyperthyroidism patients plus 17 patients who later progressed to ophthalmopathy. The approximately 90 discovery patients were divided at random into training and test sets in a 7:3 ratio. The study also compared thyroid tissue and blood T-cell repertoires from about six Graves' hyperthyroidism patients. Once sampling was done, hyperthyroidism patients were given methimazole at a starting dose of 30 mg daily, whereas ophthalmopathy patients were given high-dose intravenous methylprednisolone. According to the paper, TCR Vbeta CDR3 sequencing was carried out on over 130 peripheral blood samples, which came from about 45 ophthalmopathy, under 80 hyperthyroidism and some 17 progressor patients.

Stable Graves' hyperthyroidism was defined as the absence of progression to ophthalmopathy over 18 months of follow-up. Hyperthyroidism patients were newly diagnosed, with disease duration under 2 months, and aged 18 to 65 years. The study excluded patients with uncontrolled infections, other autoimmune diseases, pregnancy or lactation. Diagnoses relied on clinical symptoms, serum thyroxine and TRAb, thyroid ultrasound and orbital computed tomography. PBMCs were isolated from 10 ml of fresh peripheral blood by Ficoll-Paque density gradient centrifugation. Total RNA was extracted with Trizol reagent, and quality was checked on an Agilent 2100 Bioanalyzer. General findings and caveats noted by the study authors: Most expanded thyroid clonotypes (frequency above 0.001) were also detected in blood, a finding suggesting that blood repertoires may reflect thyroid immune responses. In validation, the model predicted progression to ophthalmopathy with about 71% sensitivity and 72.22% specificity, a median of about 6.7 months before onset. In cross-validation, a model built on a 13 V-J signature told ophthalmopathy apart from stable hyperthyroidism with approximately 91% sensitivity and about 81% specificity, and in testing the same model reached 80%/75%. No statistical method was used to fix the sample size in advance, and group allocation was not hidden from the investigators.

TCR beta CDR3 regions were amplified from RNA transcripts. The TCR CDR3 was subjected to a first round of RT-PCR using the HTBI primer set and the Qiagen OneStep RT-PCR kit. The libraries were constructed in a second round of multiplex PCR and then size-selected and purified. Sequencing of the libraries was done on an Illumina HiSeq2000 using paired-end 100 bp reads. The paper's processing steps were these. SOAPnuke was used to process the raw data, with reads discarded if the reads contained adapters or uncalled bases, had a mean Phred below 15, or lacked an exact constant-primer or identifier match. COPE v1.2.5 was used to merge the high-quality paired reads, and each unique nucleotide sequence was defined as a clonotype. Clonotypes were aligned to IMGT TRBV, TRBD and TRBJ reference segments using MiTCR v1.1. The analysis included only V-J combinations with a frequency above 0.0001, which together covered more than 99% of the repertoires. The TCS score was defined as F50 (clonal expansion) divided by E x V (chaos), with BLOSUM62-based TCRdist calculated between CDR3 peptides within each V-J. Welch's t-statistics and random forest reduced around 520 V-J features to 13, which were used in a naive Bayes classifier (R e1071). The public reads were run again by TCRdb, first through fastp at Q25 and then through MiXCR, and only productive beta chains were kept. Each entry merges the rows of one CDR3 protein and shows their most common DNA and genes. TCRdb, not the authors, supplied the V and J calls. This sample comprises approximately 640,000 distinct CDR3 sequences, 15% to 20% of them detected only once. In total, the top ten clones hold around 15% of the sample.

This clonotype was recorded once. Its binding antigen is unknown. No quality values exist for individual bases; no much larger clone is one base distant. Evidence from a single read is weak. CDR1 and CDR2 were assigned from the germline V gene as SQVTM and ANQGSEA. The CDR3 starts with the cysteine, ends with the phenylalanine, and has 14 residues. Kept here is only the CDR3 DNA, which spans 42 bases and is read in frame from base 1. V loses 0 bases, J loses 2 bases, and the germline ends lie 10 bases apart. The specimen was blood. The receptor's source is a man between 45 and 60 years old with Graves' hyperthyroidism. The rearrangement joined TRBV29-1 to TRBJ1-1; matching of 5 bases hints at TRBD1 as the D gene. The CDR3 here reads CSVEDLDSNTEAFF. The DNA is TGCAGCGTTGAAGATCTTGACAGTAACACTGAAGCTTTCTTT.